The rows below give T cell receptor beta chains drawn from one sample of a study of blood T cells in healthy people across ages. TCRdb called the 5' RACE reads again in MiXCR, with one record for every CDR3 protein. The sample contains 550,000 to 700,000 distinct CDR3 sequences, 27% of which appear only once. The specimen sequenced was blood. These receptors originate from a woman between 70 and 85 years old in good health. The CDR3 runs from the conserved cysteine through the conserved F or W. D genes are given only for firm matches. Clone sizes are given selectively: once, few, many, or a class where the clone is expanded.

TRBV30,.,TRBJ2-1,many,TGTGCCTGGAGTTTGAGGAGAGACTCCTACAATGAGCAGTTCTTC,CAWSLRRDSYNEQFF
TRBV7-2,.,TRBJ2-7,few,TGTGCCTGCAGCTCAGGACCAGCAAACGAGCAGTACTTC,CACSSGPANEQYF
TRBV20-1,TRBD1,TRBJ1-4,.,TGCAGTGCTAACCCCGGGACAGGGGGAGCTGAAAAACTGTTTTTT,CSANPGTGGAEKLFF
TRBV18,.,TRBJ2-7,.,TGTGCCAGCTCAACCGCCGCATCTAACGAGCAGTACTTC,CASSTAASNEQYF
TRBV6-5,TRBD1,TRBJ1-2,.,TGTGCCAGCAGTTTCAGACAGGGCAGGTACACCTTC,CASSFRQGRYTF
TRBV4-2,.,TRBJ1-1,.,TGTGCCAGCAGCCAAGGCAGGCAGAACACTGAAGCTTTCTTT,CASSQGRQNTEAFF
TRBV9,.,TRBJ2-1,.,TGTGCCAGCAGCGTTAGCCCCCACAATGAGCAGTTCTTC,CASSVSPHNEQFF
TRBV4-2,TRBD2,TRBJ2-7,few,TGTGCCAGCAGCTCCCGAGGGCGGGGGGGATCCTACGAGCAGTACTTC,CASSSRGRGGSYEQYF
TRBV20-1,TRBD2,TRBJ2-5,few,TGCAGTGCTCTCCCTCTAACTAGCGGGGGGCAAGAGACCCAGTACTTC,CSALPLTSGGQETQYF
TRBV7-9,.,TRBJ2-7,.,TGTGCCAGCAGCTTAACCACGGTGCCCCAGCAGTACTTC,CASSLTTVPQQYF
TRBV18,.,TRBJ1-1,.,TGTGCCAGCTCTCCGGCCTGGGGGAACACTGAAGCTTTCTTT,CASSPAWGNTEAFF
TRBV2,TRBD1,TRBJ2-7,few,TGTGCCAGCAGCCGACAGGGGGAGTTGGACGAGCAGTACTTC,CASSRQGELDEQYF
TRBV4-1,.,TRBJ2-5,.,TGCGCCAGCAGCCAAGATCAGGGTGTAAAATGGGGGCTACGAGAGACCCAGTACTTC,CASSQDQGVKWGLRETQYF
TRBV10-3,TRBD1,TRBJ1-2,.,TGTGCCACGACAGGGTTCAACTATGGCTACACCTTC,CATTGFNYGYTF
TRBV6-1,TRBD2,TRBJ2-2,few,TGTGCCAGCAGGTCCAGCGGGGGGACGCATGTCAACACCGGGGAGCTGTTTTTT,CASRSSGGTHVNTGELFF
TRBV5-1,TRBD2,TRBJ2-1,many,TGTGCCAGCAGCTCCGGGACTAGCGGATACAATGAGCAGTTCTTC,CASSSGTSGYNEQFF
TRBV6-5,.,TRBJ1-2,many,TGTGCCAGCAGTTTATCCGTCCGCCACCCCACGGGGGGCTACACCTTC,CASSLSVRHPTGGYTF
TRBV7-9,TRBD2,TRBJ2-6,once,TGTGCCAGCAGCCAGACTAGCGGGTTAACCTCTGGGGCCAACGTCCTGACTTTC,CASSQTSGLTSGANVLTF
TRBV2,.,TRBJ1-2,.,TGTGCCAGCAGTGATTCGGGCTATGGCTACACCTTC,CASSDSGYGYTF
TRBV29-1,TRBD1,TRBJ2-3,.,TGCAGCGTCGGAGAGCCGGGACAGTTAACGCAGTATTTT,CSVGEPGQLTQYF
TRBV9,.,TRBJ1-1,few,TGTGCCAGCAGCGTCGTCAGCTCAACTTCTGAAGCTTTCTTT,CASSVVSSTSEAFF
TRBV7-2,TRBD2,TRBJ2-5,few,TGTGCCAGCAGCCAAAATCGACTAGCGGTAACCGAGGCCCAGTACTTC,CASSQNRLAVTEAQYF
TRBV12-3/TRBV12-4,.,TRBJ1-2,.,TGTGCCAGCAGTTTAACGGCAGGGCTCCAATTAGGCTACACCTTC,CASSLTAGLQLGYTF
TRBV7-2,TRBD2,TRBJ2-3,.,TGTGCCAGCAGCATCCTAGCGGGGGGGCTAGGAGATACGCAGTATTTT,CASSILAGGLGDTQYF
TRBV5-1,TRBD2,TRBJ2-7,few,TGCGCCAGCAGCTTGGCCAGGCGGGAGTACGAGCAGTACTTC,CASSLARREYEQYF
TRBV4-1,TRBD1,TRBJ1-5,.,TGCGCCAGCAGCCAAGATCAAGGGGGCCGACAGCCCCAGCATTTT,CASSQDQGGRQPQHF
TRBV27,.,TRBJ2-2,.,TGTGCCAGCTGGAAACAGGGCGCGAACACCGGGGAGCTGTTTTTT,CASWKQGANTGELFF
TRBV4-3,.,TRBJ1-4,few,TGCGCCAGCAGCCAGTTGACGGTGTCATCCGGGGGAAAGCTGTTTTTT,CASSQLTVSSGGKLFF
TRBV15,.,TRBJ1-5,few,TGTGCCACCAGCAGAGCCTGGGGGGTAGGCAATCAGCCCCAGCATTTT,CATSRAWGVGNQPQHF
TRBV27,TRBD1,TRBJ1-4,few,TGTGCCAGCAGTAACGTCTTGGGACAGGGAGGAAAACTGTTTTTT,CASSNVLGQGGKLFF
TRBV29-1,TRBD1,TRBJ1-5,.,TGCAGCGTTCGAGCCGGGACAGGGGGCGGTCAGCCCCAGCATTTT,CSVRAGTGGGQPQHF
TRBV6-4,TRBD1,TRBJ2-2,.,TGTGCCAGCAGTGCCTCCCCGGGACAGTCGAACACCGGGGAGCTGTTTTTT,CASSASPGQSNTGELFF
TRBV29-1,.,TRBJ2-3,few,TGCAGCGTTGAGCGGGGAGGGGGTACGCAGTATTTT,CSVERGGGTQYF
TRBV6-1,.,TRBJ1-6,few,TGTGCCAGCAGTGAAAGGCCGGGAACAGATTCACCCCTCCACTTT,CASSERPGTDSPLHF
TRBV12-3/TRBV12-4,TRBD1,TRBJ2-2,few,TGTGCCAGCAGTTTAGTTAGGACAGGGTCCGGGGAGCTGTTTTTT,CASSLVRTGSGELFF
TRBV5-1,.,TRBJ1-2,.,TGTGCCAGCAGCTTAGAAGGGGACGGCTACACCTTC,CASSLEGDGYTF
TRBV5-1,TRBD2,TRBJ2-2,.,TGCGCCAGCGGGACTAGCCACACCGGGGAGCTGTTTTTT,CASGTSHTGELFF
TRBV7-2,.,TRBJ2-7,many,TGTGCCAGCAGGGCAGAGTCCTACGAGCAGTACTTC,CASRAESYEQYF
TRBV5-1,TRBD2,TRBJ2-1,.,TGCGCCAGCAACCCTCTAACTAGCGGGGCCTCCAATGAGCAGTTCTTC,CASNPLTSGASNEQFF
TRBV27,.,TRBJ1-2,few,TGTGCCAGCGGGGGGTTTTATGGCTACACCTTC,CASGGFYGYTF
TRBV7-6,.,TRBJ2-3,.,TGTGCCAGCAGCACATCATGGTCCCAGGGAGATACGCAGTATTTT,CASSTSWSQGDTQYF
TRBV29-1,.,TRBJ2-3,.,TGCAGCGTTGAGGGCGGAGCTAGCACAGATACGCAGTATTTT,CSVEGGASTDTQYF
TRBV3-1,.,TRBJ2-3,few,TGTGCCAGCGGGGCGGGATACACAGATACGCAGTATTTT,CASGAGYTDTQYF
TRBV20-1,TRBD2,TRBJ2-7,.,TGCAGTGCTGAGACCGGGACTAGGGTCCACGAGCAGTACTTC,CSAETGTRVHEQYF
TRBV10-3,.,TRBJ2-5,.,TGTGCCATCAGGACTCTTTGGGAGGGGGCATCAGAGACCCAGTACTTC,CAIRTLWEGASETQYF
TRBV9,.,TRBJ1-3,.,TGTGCCAGCTCCGGAGGCTACTCTGGAAACACCATATATTTT,CASSGGYSGNTIYF
TRBV4-3,TRBD2,TRBJ2-2,.,TGCGCCAGCAGCCAAGACGGCGCGGGAGTTCGCACCGGGGAGCTGTTTTTT,CASSQDGAGVRTGELFF
TRBV7-2,.,TRBJ2-2,many,TGTGCCAGCAGCTTGGAGGGGGGCGGGGAGCTGTTTTTT,CASSLEGGGELFF
TRBV5-1,.,TRBJ1-2,many,TGCGCCAGCAGCCCTGACAGCTACTATGGCTACACCTTC,CASSPDSYYGYTF
TRBV5-5,.,TRBJ2-7,many,TGTGCCAGCAGCTTGGAGCCGGGCGGGGACTTATACGAGCAGTACTTC,CASSLEPGGDLYEQYF
TRBV10-3,.,TRBJ1-2,once,TGTGCCATCAAAGGCCAGGGTCGTAACTATGGCTACACCTTC,CAIKGQGRNYGYTF
TRBV20-1,TRBD1,TRBJ1-5,few,TGCAGTGCGAAAGTATCCGGGACAGGGGTTGGAAATCAGCCCCAGCATTTT,CSAKVSGTGVGNQPQHF
TRBV13,TRBD2,TRBJ2-5,.,TGTGCCAGCAGCGCTAGACTAGCGGGAGAGACCCAGTACTTC,CASSARLAGETQYF
TRBV11-2,.,TRBJ1-5,many,TGTGCCAGCAGCTTACAGACAAATCAGCCCCAGCATTTT,CASSLQTNQPQHF